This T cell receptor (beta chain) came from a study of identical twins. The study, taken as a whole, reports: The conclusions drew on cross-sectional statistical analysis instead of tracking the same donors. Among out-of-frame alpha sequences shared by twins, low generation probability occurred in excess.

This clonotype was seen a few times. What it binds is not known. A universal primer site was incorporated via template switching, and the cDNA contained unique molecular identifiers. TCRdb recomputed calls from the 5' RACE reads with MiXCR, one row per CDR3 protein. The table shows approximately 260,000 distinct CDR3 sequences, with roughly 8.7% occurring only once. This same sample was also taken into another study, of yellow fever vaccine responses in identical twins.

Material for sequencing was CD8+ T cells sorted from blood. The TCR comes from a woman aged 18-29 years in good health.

This chain's CDR3 is CASSLGLTGGDQPQHF. The DNA of the CDR3 is TGTGCCAGCAGCTTAGGTCTCACAGGGGGGGATCAGCCCCAGCATTTT. The chain recombines TRBV7-8 with TRBJ1-5; 8 positions agree with TRBD1. The CDR3 spans 16 residues. Germline trimming cut 1 base from V and 5 bases from J; bases unmatched to any gene: 7. The germline CDR1 and CDR2 sequences are SGHVS and FQNEAQ.